The rows below give T cell receptor beta chains drawn from one sample of a study of blood T cell repertoires in COVID-19. The table came from immunoSEQ multiplex PCR; TCRdb's copy has only in-frame clones and leaves some out. This sample has about 180,000 clones, with approximately 80% found just once. Sequencing was performed on peripheral blood. The receptors originated from a human donor in a cohort sampled during active COVID-19. The CDR3 runs from the conserved cysteine through the conserved F or W. D genes are given only for firm matches. Clone size is not always given. Where it is, it says once, few, many or a class for expanded clones.

CDR3 DNA: TGCAGCGTCGCCCGGACAGTTTCTGAAGCTTTCTTT; CDR3 protein: CSVARTVSEAFF; V gene: TRBV29-1; J gene: TRBJ1-1; clone size: .; D gene: .
CDR3 DNA: TGCGCCAGCAGCGCGACAGGGGGCCATGAAAAACTGTTTTTT; CDR3 protein: CASSATGGHEKLFF; V gene: TRBV5-1; J gene: TRBJ1-4; clone size: .; D gene: TRBD1
CDR3 DNA: TGTGCCAGCAGCCAAGCGGGGAGCTCCTACGAGCAGTACTTC; CDR3 protein: CASSQAGSSYEQYF; V gene: TRBV3-1/TRBV3-2; J gene: TRBJ2-7; clone size: few; D gene: .
CDR3 DNA: TGCGCCAGCAGCTTGCTTAGCGGGGGCCTGAACACCGGGGAGCTGTTTTTT; CDR3 protein: CASSLLSGGLNTGELFF; V gene: TRBV5-1; J gene: TRBJ2-2; clone size: .; D gene: TRBD2
CDR3 DNA: TGTGCCACCAGTGACCGGGGGAGCACAGATACGCAGTATTTT; CDR3 protein: CATSDRGSTDTQYF; V gene: TRBV24-1; J gene: TRBJ2-3; clone size: .; D gene: .
CDR3 DNA: TGTGCCAGCAGCCAGGGACAGGGAGCAGATCAGCCCCAGCATTTT; CDR3 protein: CASSQGQGADQPQHF; V gene: TRBV3-1/TRBV3-2; J gene: TRBJ1-5; clone size: .; D gene: TRBD1
CDR3 DNA: TGCGCCAGTTGGGGCGAGACTCCCTACGAGCAGTACTTC; CDR3 protein: CASWGETPYEQYF; V gene: TRBV10-2; J gene: TRBJ2-7; clone size: .; D gene: .
CDR3 DNA: TGTGCCAGCTCGGGGGGGGAGTCAGATACGCAGTATTTT; CDR3 protein: CASSGGESDTQYF; V gene: TRBV7-8; J gene: TRBJ2-3; clone size: .; D gene: TRBD2
CDR3 DNA: TGCGCCAGCAGCCCCGGGGGGAACACCGGGGAGCTGTTTTTT; CDR3 protein: CASSPGGNTGELFF; V gene: TRBV5-1; J gene: TRBJ2-2; clone size: .; D gene: .
CDR3 DNA: TGCGCCAGCAGCCAAGAGCCCGGGGTTAATGAAAAACTGTTTTTT; CDR3 protein: CASSQEPGVNEKLFF; V gene: TRBV4-1; J gene: TRBJ1-4; clone size: .; D gene: .
CDR3 DNA: TGTGCCACCCTCCTTGGGGGGGCCGACTACGAGCAGTACTTC; CDR3 protein: CATLLGGADYEQYF; V gene: TRBV2; J gene: TRBJ2-7; clone size: .; D gene: .
CDR3 DNA: TGTGCCAGTACTGATCGATCCCAGAAGTACTATGGCTACACCTTC; CDR3 protein: CASTDRSQKYYGYTF; V gene: TRBV19; J gene: TRBJ1-2; clone size: .; D gene: .
CDR3 DNA: TGTGCCAGCAGTGAAGGACTTGTCAATGAGCAGTTCTTC; CDR3 protein: CASSEGLVNEQFF; V gene: TRBV6-1; J gene: TRBJ2-1; clone size: .; D gene: .
CDR3 DNA: TGTGCCAGTACCTTAGCCGGGACAGACAACTATGGCTACACCTTC; CDR3 protein: CASTLAGTDNYGYTF; V gene: TRBV19; J gene: TRBJ1-2; clone size: .; D gene: TRBD1
CDR3 DNA: TGTGCCAGCAGCTCGTCCGCGGAAACTAATGAAAAACTGTTTTTT; CDR3 protein: CASSSSAETNEKLFF; V gene: TRBV7-9; J gene: TRBJ1-4; clone size: .; D gene: .
CDR3 DNA: TGTGCCAGCAGCCTCCAGACAGGGAGCTATGGCTACACCTTC; CDR3 protein: CASSLQTGSYGYTF; V gene: TRBV7-9; J gene: TRBJ1-2; clone size: few; D gene: TRBD1
CDR3 DNA: TGTGCCAGCAGCCAAGGGGCTAGCGCTTCCTACGAGCAGTACTTC; CDR3 protein: CASSQGASASYEQYF; V gene: TRBV3-1/TRBV3-2; J gene: TRBJ2-7; clone size: .; D gene: .